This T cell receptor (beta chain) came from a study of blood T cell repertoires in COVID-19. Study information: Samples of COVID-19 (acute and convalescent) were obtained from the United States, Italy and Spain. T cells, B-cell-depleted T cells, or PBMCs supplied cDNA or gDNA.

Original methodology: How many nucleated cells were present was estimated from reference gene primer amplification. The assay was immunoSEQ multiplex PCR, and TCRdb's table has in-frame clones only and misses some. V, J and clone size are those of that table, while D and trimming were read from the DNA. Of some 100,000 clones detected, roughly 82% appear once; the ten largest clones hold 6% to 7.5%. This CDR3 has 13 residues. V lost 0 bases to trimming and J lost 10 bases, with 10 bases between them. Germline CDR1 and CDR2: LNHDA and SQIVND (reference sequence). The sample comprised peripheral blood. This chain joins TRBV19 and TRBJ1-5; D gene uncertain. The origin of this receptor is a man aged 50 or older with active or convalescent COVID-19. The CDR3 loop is CASSIEGGRPQHF. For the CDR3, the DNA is TGTGCCAGTAGTATAGAAGGCGGTCGACCCCAGCATTTT.